This is a list of T cell receptor beta chains from one sample in a study of blood T cell repertoires in COVID-19. Here immunoSEQ multiplex PCR was the method, and the copy in TCRdb shows in-frame clones only, minus some. Here the sample spans 20,000 to 25,000 clones, 90% being singletons. Sequencing was done on a sample of peripheral blood. The receptors shown here come from a man aged 65 to 79 with acute or convalescent COVID-19. The CDR3 runs from the conserved cysteine through the conserved F or W. A D gene is named only where the DNA matches it firmly. Clone size is stated in some rows and not others, as once, few, many or a class when expanded.

D | J | size | V | CDR3 | DNA
- | TRBJ2-2 | once | TRBV7-2 | CASSQFPQGYTGELFF | TGTGCCAGCAGCCAATTCCCCCAGGGCTACACCGGGGAGCTGTTTTTT
TRBD1 | TRBJ2-7 | - | TRBV7-9 | CASSLQRQGMGYEQYF | TGTGCCAGCAGCTTACAAAGACAGGGGATGGGGTACGAGCAGTACTTC
TRBD1 | TRBJ1-1 | - | TRBV18 | CASSPSMSGTGGLGAFF | TGTGCCAGCTCACCGTCCATGAGCGGGACAGGGGGCCTGGGGGCTTTCTTT
TRBD1 | TRBJ2-2 | - | TRBV19 | CASSSRTGWAGELFF | TGTGCCAGTAGTTCGAGGACAGGGTGGGCCGGGGAGCTGTTTTTT
TRBD2 | TRBJ2-3 | - | TRBV24-1 | CATGASGGADTQYF | TGTGCCACCGGGGCTAGCGGGGGGGCGGATACGCAGTATTTT
- | TRBJ2-1 | - | TRBV10-1 | CASCDRTSADEQFF | TGCGCCAGCTGCGATAGGACAAGTGCCGATGAGCAGTTCTTC
TRBD1 | TRBJ1-2 | - | TRBV2 | CASGAGGYGYTF | TGTGCCAGCGGCGCAGGGGGATATGGCTACACCTTC
TRBD1 | TRBJ1-2 | - | TRBV6-5 | CASRLTGAGSGGYTF | TGTGCCAGCAGGTTGACAGGGGCCGGGTCCGGTGGCTACACCTTC
TRBD1 | TRBJ1-2 | - | TRBV28 | CASSTIWTGYGYTF | TGTGCCAGCAGTACCATCTGGACAGGGTATGGCTACACCTTC
TRBD1 | TRBJ1-1 | - | TRBV11-2 | CASSFRMTGGNTEAFF | TGTGCCAGCAGCTTTAGAATGACAGGGGGTAACACTGAAGCTTTCTTT
- | TRBJ1-2 | - | TRBV18 | CASSPQGWILGGYTF | TGTGCCAGCTCACCACAGGGGTGGATCCTCGGTGGCTACACCTTC
TRBD1 | TRBJ2-1 | - | TRBV7-7 | CASSQGQGANNEQFF | TGTGCTAGCAGCCAGGGACAGGGGGCCAACAATGAGCAGTTCTTC
- | TRBJ2-7 | once | TRBV5-1 | CASSTQATGIYEQYF | TGCGCCAGCTCTACCCAGGCCACAGGCATCTACGAGCAGTACTTC
- | TRBJ2-7 | - | TRBV29-1 | CSGRTEVGEQYF | TGCAGCGGACGGACGGAGGTTGGTGAGCAGTACTTC
- | TRBJ1-4 | - | TRBV5-1 | CASSLAFGGRNEKLFF | TGCGCCAGCAGCTTGGCTTTCGGGGGGCGGAATGAAAAACTGTTTTTT
- | TRBJ1-5 | - | TRBV6-5 | CASSYGGDGNQPQHF | TGTGCCAGCAGTTACGGGGGGGATGGCAATCAGCCCCAGCATTTT
TRBD1 | TRBJ2-4 | - | TRBV3-1/TRBV3-2 | CASSQDRGNIQYF | TGTGCCAGCAGCCAGGACAGGGGGAACATTCAGTACTTC
- | TRBJ2-5 | once | TRBV3-1/TRBV3-2 | CASSQSGAVETQYF | TGTGCCAGCAGCCAATCAGGGGCCGTAGAGACCCAGTACTTC
TRBD1 | TRBJ1-5 | - | TRBV19 | CASSIGTGTDNQPQHF | TGTGCCAGTAGTATAGGGACCGGGACAGATAATCAGCCCCAGCATTTT
TRBD2 | TRBJ2-3 | - | TRBV9 | CASSPQLAGGWDTQYF | TGTGCCAGCAGCCCACAGCTAGCGGGGGGATGGGATACGCAGTATTTT
TRBD1 | TRBJ1-2 | - | TRBV19 | CASSMGTGERILNGYTF | TGTGCCAGTAGTATGGGGACAGGGGAGAGGATCTTGAATGGCTACACCTTC
TRBD1 | TRBJ2-1 | - | TRBV5-4 | CASSFQGARNEQFF | TGTGCCAGCAGCTTTCAGGGGGCGAGAAATGAGCAGTTCTTC
TRBD2 | TRBJ2-2 | - | TRBV9 | CASSVGLEAGATGELFF | TGTGCCAGCAGCGTAGGTTTAGAAGCGGGGGCCACCGGGGAGCTGTTTTTT
- | TRBJ2-7 | - | TRBV21-1 | CASSKRWTSSYEQYF | TGTGCCAGCAGCAAAAGGTGGACTAGCTCCTACGAGCAGTACTTC
- | TRBJ1-5 | - | TRBV24-1 | CATHDGGSRQPQHF | TGTGCCACCCATGATGGAGGGTCACGGCAGCCCCAGCATTTT
- | TRBJ2-2 | - | TRBV19 | CASQRGHNTGELFF | TGTGCCAGCCAGAGGGGACATAACACCGGGGAGCTGTTTTTT
- | TRBJ2-3 | - | TRBV14 | CASSQATDTQYF | TGTGCCAGCAGCCAAGCAACAGATACGCAGTATTTT
- | TRBJ1-3 | - | TRBV9 | CASSVVGETSGNTIYF | TGTGCCAGCAGCGTAGTCGGGGAAACCTCTGGAAACACCATATATTTT
TRBD2 | TRBJ2-1 | - | TRBV28 | CASIPAGLAGDEQFF | TGTGCCAGCATTCCAGCGGGACTAGCGGGAGATGAGCAGTTCTTC
TRBD1 | TRBJ1-4 | - | TRBV7-2 | CASSPGTAKVATNEKLFF | TGTGCCAGCAGCCCAGGGACAGCAAAAGTTGCAACTAATGAAAAACTGTTTTTT
TRBD2 | TRBJ2-2 | - | TRBV5-6 | CASRSGTRGYSGELFF | TGTGCCAGCAGGTCCGGGACTAGAGGTTATAGCGGGGAGCTGTTTTTT
- | TRBJ2-3 | - | TRBV4-3 | CASSQGLTQGTDTQYF | TGCGCCAGCAGCCAAGGCCTGACGCAGGGCACAGATACGCAGTATTTT
- | TRBJ1-1 | - | TRBV12-3/TRBV12-4 | CASSLNGQGAFF | TGTGCCAGCAGTTTAAATGGGCAGGGAGCTTTCTTT
- | TRBJ1-2 | once | TRBV6-5 | CASSYEGSSGYTF | TGTGCCAGCAGTTACGAGGGCTCGAGTGGCTACACCTTC
TRBD2 | TRBJ2-3 | - | TRBV7-6 | CASSLASSGGNTDTQYF | TGTGCCAGCAGCTTAGCCTCTAGCGGGGGGAACACAGATACGCAGTATTTT
TRBD2 | TRBJ2-5 | - | TRBV7-8 | CASSPIGGDLQETQYF | TGTGCCAGCAGCCCAATTGGGGGGGACCTACAAGAGACCCAGTACTTC
TRBD2 | TRBJ2-7 | - | TRBV4-3 | CASSQDWSGGAYEQYF | TGCGCCAGCAGCCAAGATTGGAGCGGGGGGGCTTACGAGCAGTACTTC
TRBD2 | TRBJ2-3 | - | TRBV4-3 | CASSLAGGPDTQYF | TGCGCCAGCAGCCTAGCGGGAGGGCCAGATACGCAGTATTTT
TRBD1 | TRBJ2-7 | - | TRBV15 | CATSRGGTGALEQYF | TGTGCCACCAGCAGAGGGGGGACAGGGGCTTTAGAGCAGTACTTC
TRBD1 | TRBJ1-5 | - | TRBV29-1 | CSVGVGQGVQPQHF | TGCAGCGTTGGGGTGGGGCAGGGGGTCCAGCCCCAGCATTTT
TRBD1 | TRBJ2-7 | - | TRBV28 | CASSRTGTGGREQYF | TGTGCCAGCAGTCGTACCGGGACAGGGGGTCGGGAGCAGTACTTC
- | TRBJ1-1 | - | TRBV10-3 | CAISDIVGATEAFF | TGTGCCATCAGTGATATAGTAGGGGCCACTGAAGCTTTCTTT
TRBD2 | TRBJ2-1 | - | TRBV29-1 | CSVVGTSAYNEQFF | TGCAGCGTTGTAGGGACTAGCGCCTACAATGAGCAGTTCTTC
- | TRBJ1-3 | - | TRBV7-2 | CASSFTGVSGNTIYF | TGTGCCAGCAGCTTTACAGGTGTCTCTGGAAACACCATATATTTT
- | TRBJ1-5 | - | TRBV2 | CARGGVDGNQPQHF | TGTGCCAGGGGAGGGGTTGACGGCAATCAGCCCCAGCATTTT
- | TRBJ1-1 | - | TRBV19 | CASSILETASEAFF | TGTGCCAGTAGTATACTCGAGACAGCCTCTGAAGCTTTCTTT
TRBD2 | TRBJ2-1 | - | TRBV19 | CASSTLAGGLGYNEQFF | TGTGCCAGTAGTACTCTAGCGGGAGGCCTGGGGTACAATGAGCAGTTCTTC
- | TRBJ1-3 | - | TRBV9 | CASSVASLSGNTIYF | TGTGCCAGCAGCGTAGCTAGTCTCTCTGGAAACACCATATATTTT
- | TRBJ1-5 | - | TRBV28 | CASSLTSSNQPQHF | TGTGCCAGCAGCCTAACCTCAAGCAATCAGCCCCAGCATTTT
TRBD1 | TRBJ1-5 | - | TRBV7-3 | CASSAGGQGDQPQHF | TGTGCCAGCAGCGCAGGGGGACAGGGGGATCAGCCCCAGCATTTT
- | TRBJ1-2 | few | TRBV1 | CTSSQDLGTAYGYTF | TGCACCAGCAGCCAAGATCTCGGGACAGCCTATGGCTACACCTTC
- | TRBJ1-5 | once | TRBV20-1 | CSASSPPPRVNQPQHF | TGCAGTGCTAGTTCTCCTCCCCCCCGGGTCAATCAGCCCCAGCATTTT
TRBD2 | TRBJ2-3 | - | TRBV28 | CASSQTGTSGTSTDTQYF | TGTGCCAGCAGTCAAACCGGGACTAGCGGGACTAGCACAGATACGCAGTATTTT
- | TRBJ2-6 | - | TRBV4-1 | CASSQVTLGSSGANVLTF | TGCGCCAGCAGCCAAGTAACCTTGGGGAGTTCTGGGGCCAACGTCCTGACTTTC
- | TRBJ1-5 | - | TRBV28 | CASSSPWEGSGDQPQHF | TGTGCCAGCAGTTCTCCTTGGGAGGGTAGCGGGGATCAGCCCCAGCATTTT